What follows describes a single T cell receptor (beta chain). This entry belongs to a study of blood T cell repertoires in COVID-19. Overall study: Both acute and convalescent COVID-19 samples were obtained from the United States, Italy and Spain. In each case, the material was cDNA or gDNA derived from T cells, B-cell-depleted T cells, or PBMCs.

As processed by the authors: How many nucleated cells were present was estimated from reference gene primer amplification. Produced via immunoSEQ multiplex PCR; TCRdb's table is partial and in-frame only. From that table come the V and J calls and clone size; the DNA was used to work out D and trimming. This table has about 180,000 clones, less than 85% appearing once. From germline, CDR1 is GTSNPN and CDR2 SVGIG (reference sequence). Germline trimming cut 0 bases from V and 0 bases from J; bases unmatched to any gene: 12. The CDR3 is 18 amino acids. This TCR came from a human donor in a cohort sampled during active COVID-19. The chain couples TRBV30 to TRBJ1-2, with 8 bases fitting TRBD1. The specimen sequenced was peripheral blood. Written as DNA, the CDR3 is TGTGCCTGGAGTGTAAGGTGGGACAGGCCGGGGGCTAACTATGGCTACACCTTC. It translates to CAWSVRWDRPGANYGYTF.